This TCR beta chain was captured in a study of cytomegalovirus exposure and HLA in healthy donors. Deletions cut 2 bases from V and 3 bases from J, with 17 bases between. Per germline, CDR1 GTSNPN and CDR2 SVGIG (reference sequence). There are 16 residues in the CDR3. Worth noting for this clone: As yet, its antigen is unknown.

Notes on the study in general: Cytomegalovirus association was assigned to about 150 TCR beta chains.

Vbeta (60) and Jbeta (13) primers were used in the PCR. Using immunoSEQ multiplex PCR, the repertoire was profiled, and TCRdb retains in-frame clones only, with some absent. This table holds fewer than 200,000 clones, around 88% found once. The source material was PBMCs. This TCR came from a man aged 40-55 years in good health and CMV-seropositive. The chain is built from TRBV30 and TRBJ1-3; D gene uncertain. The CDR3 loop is CAWSPGNSGGGNTIYF. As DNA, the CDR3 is TGTGCCTGGAGTCCTGGAAACTCGGGTGGTGGAAACACCATATATTTT.